This T cell receptor (beta chain) originates from a study of T cells in Graves' hyperthyroidism and ophthalmopathy. Points from the study as a whole: The model foresaw ophthalmopathy a median 6.5 months prior to onset.

V lost 0 bases, J lost 4 bases, and 10 bases lay in between. CDR3 length: 15 residues. Germline V gives CDR1 SEHNR, CDR2 FQNEAQ (reference sequence). This clonotype came up a few times. No antigen is known for it. RNA transcripts were the template for amplifying TCR beta CDR3 regions. Primed by the HTBI set, a first-round RT-PCR was run on the TCR CDR3. Each CDR3 protein gets one entry after TCRdb re-called the multiplex PCR reads with MiXCR. The table has over 250,000 distinct CDR3 sequences, 17% seen once; the top ten hold approximately 60%. This sequence was found in a woman aged 55 to 70 with Graves' ophthalmopathy. The chain joins TRBV7-9 to TRBJ1-5; D uncertain. The sequenced material came from blood. Here the CDR3 reads CASSLAGNRNQPQHF. The DNA for the CDR3 is TGTGCCAGCAGCTTAGCGGGGAATCGGAATCAGCCCCAGCATTTT.